A single T cell receptor beta chain is shown here with its context. TCRdb itself ran the RT-PCR reads through MiXCR, one entry per CDR3 protein. The table records about 110,000 distinct CDR3 sequences, approximately 40% of them present only once. Germline lookup yields CDR1 MNHNY and CDR2 SVGAGI (reference sequence). The V end lost 6 bases, the J end lost 1 base, and 8 bases lay between the germline ends. CDR3 length: 13 amino acids. The sample originates from a study of patients and donors after allogeneic stem cell transplantation. The sequence came from a human donor who was either an allogeneic HSCT recipient or a stem cell or donor lymphocyte infusion donor (not recorded which). It is not recorded whose cells these are; they may come from a transplant donor. V gene TRBV6-6 combines with J gene TRBJ2-3; D may match TRBD1 or TRBD2 (5 bases each). The sample was blood, either unsorted or a sorted T cell fraction (not recorded which). In nucleotides, the CDR3 is TGTGCCAGCAGGGGGGACCGCACAGATACGCAGTATTTT. Residues: CASRGDRTDTQYF.